Presented here are 28 T cell receptor beta chains from one specimen sequenced in a study of T cells after yellow fever vaccination. One entry per CDR3 protein, called by TCRdb with MiXCR from the 5' RACE reads. The repertoire holds around 30,000 distinct CDR3 sequences, with roughly 5.9% as singletons. Material: PBMCs, either bulk or a sorted T-cell subset (CD4+, CD8+, memory, or dextramer-sorted; not recorded which), obtained on the day of the yellow fever booster vaccination. Receptors originate from a man under 40 who received the YFV17D yellow fever vaccine.

This clonotype has at least ten counts. The chain couples TRBV7-2 to TRBJ2-3; 10 bases match TRBD2. The germline V gene has CDR1 SGHTA and CDR2 FQGNSA. The V and J ends lost 2 bases and 6 bases, in that order; junction bases with no gene match: 5. The CDR3 is 15 amino acids. The CDR3 protein is CASSLSSGSSDTQYF. The CDR3, as DNA: TGTGCCAGCAGCTTATCTAGCGGGAGTTCGGATACGCAGTATTTT.

This chain uses TRBV7-3 with TRBJ2-3; 7 bases are a match to TRBD2. This CDR3 contains 15 residues. The J segment lost 5 bases and the V segment lost 3 bases, leaving 8 bases of the junction unmatched. In germline, CDR1 is SGHTA, CDR2 FQGTGA. CDR3 loop: CASSLSRERGDTQYF. CDR3 coding DNA: TGTGCCAGCAGCTTGTCGCGGGAGAGGGGAGATACGCAGTATTTT.

Many counts were recorded for this clonotype. The chain carries TRBV29-1 and TRBJ2-1; D is unclear. V was clipped by 7 bases and J by 0 bases, with 4 bases between them. Germline values: CDR1 SQVTM, CDR2 ANQGSEA. The CDR3 runs 11 residues. CDR3 region: CSGFSYNEQFF. The CDR3 region has the DNA TGCAGCGGGTTCTCCTACAATGAGCAGTTCTTC.

The chain is built from TRBV30 and TRBJ1-1; D is unresolved. V was shortened by 8 bases and J by 3 bases, with 13 bases between the two germline ends. The CDR3 runs 12 residues. CDR1 and CDR2 (germline): GTSNPN, SVGIG (reference sequence). CDR3 sequence: CASGRSHTEAFF. In DNA form, the CDR3 reads TGTGCCAGCGGACGGAGTCACACTGAAGCTTTCTTT.

As concerns this clonotype: This may stem from a read error, because a much larger clone lies one nucleotide away. This chain joins TRBV27 and TRBJ1-3, with D hard to call. Germline-derived CDR1 and CDR2 are MNHEY and SMNVEV (reference sequence). The CDR3 has 16 amino acids. The CDR3 bases are TGTACCAGCAGTCCACGGACCCCCTACTCTGGAAACACCATATATTTT. Its protein is CTSSPRTPYSGNTIYF.

This clonotype has just a few counts. The gene calls are TRBV15 and TRBJ2-1; either TRBD1 or TRBD2 may fit D (5 bases each). Trimming pared 1 base from V and 0 bases from J, leaving 16 bases between. This CDR3 spans 18 amino acids. Germline lookup yields CDR1 LNHNV and CDR2 YYDKDF (reference sequence). Here the CDR3 reads CATSRGGFGGSSYNEQFF. The CDR3 DNA reads TGTGCCACCAGCAGAGGGGGGTTCGGCGGTAGCTCCTACAATGAGCAGTTCTTC.

On this clonotype: This may be a read error, as it is one base from a much larger clone. The chain is built from TRBV2 and TRBJ2-5; D unclear. This CDR3 contains 11 residues. Germline assignment: CDR1 SNHLY and CDR2 FYNNEI. The chain's CDR3 is CASSGEDTQYF. The CDR3 DNA is TGTGCCAGCAGTGGAGAAGATACCCAGTACTTC.

This CDR3 is CASSKGLYFGSTDTQYF. Here the CDR3 DNA reads TGTGCCAGCTCCAAAGGGCTGTATTTCGGGAGCACAGATACGCAGTATTTT. The rearrangement links TRBV3-1 to TRBJ2-3; D call uncertain. The CDR3 sequence is 17 residues long. The germline V gene has CDR1 LGHDT and CDR2 YNNKEL (reference sequence). Trimming stripped 8 bases from V and 0 bases from J, with 21 bases between.

CDR3 protein: CASRRGGGTYGYTF. The CDR3 bases are TGTGCCAGTAGGAGAGGCGGGGGGACCTATGGCTACACCTTC. The rearrangement uses TRBV19 and TRBJ1-2, with a possible D match to TRBD1 (5 bases). V was cut by 6 bases and J by 4 bases, with 15 bases left in between. Germline V gene data show CDR1 as LNHDA and CDR2 as SQIVND (reference sequence). The CDR3 consists of 14 residues.

This clonotype has at least ten counts. The chain uses TRBV28 and TRBJ1-5; the match to TRBD1 covers 10 bases. V was pared by 2 bases and J by 4 bases, with 14 bases of the junction left unmatched. CDR1 MDHEN and CDR2 SYDVKM come from the germline V gene. This CDR3 region has 19 residues. CDR3 sequence reads: CASSLGSGQGNGGNQPQHF. The CDR3, as DNA: TGTGCCAGCAGTTTAGGATCGGGACAGGGGAACGGAGGAAATCAGCCCCAGCATTTT.

CDR3 DNA: TGCAGTGCTGGGAGGGGAGCGGACACCGGGGAGCTGTTTTTT. Its translation is CSAGRGADTGELFF. The chain joins TRBV20-1 to TRBJ2-2; 7 nucleotides match TRBD2. The CDR3 loop spans 14 amino acids. J lost 3 bases, V lost 5 bases, and 6 bases had no gene match. CDR1 DFQATT and CDR2 SNEGSKA come from the germline V gene (reference sequence).

This clonotype has ten or more counts. V usage is TRBV4-3 and J usage is TRBJ2-3; 11 bases are shared with TRBD2. The V gene end was trimmed by 2 bases and the J gene end by 4 bases; junction bases not matched to a gene: 2. In germline, CDR1 is LGHNA, CDR2 YSLEER. The CDR3 totals 15 residues. The CDR3 here is CASSQLAGGADTQYF. CDR3 sequence (DNA): TGCGCCAGCAGCCAACTAGCGGGAGGCGCAGATACGCAGTATTTT.

Ten or more counts support this clonotype. The V and J genes are TRBV4-3 and TRBJ2-7; D remains ambiguous. Germline V gives CDR1 LGHNA, CDR2 YSLEER. There are 17 residues in the CDR3. V was shortened by 4 bases and J by 1 base, with 20 bases between the two germline ends. The CDR3 region has the DNA TGCGCCAGCAGCCTCGAGACCCAGCGCACGGTATCCTACGAGCAGTACTTC. Encoded protein: CASSLETQRTVSYEQYF.

There are many counts of this clonotype. The chain employs TRBV4-3 and TRBJ2-2; D assignment may be TRBD1 or TRBD2 (5 bases each). CDR1 and CDR2 (germline): LGHNA, YSLEER. This CDR3 has 18 amino acids. Trimming cost V 0 bases and J 2 bases, with 16 bases left between them. This CDR3 is CASSQENLGRTNTGELFF. The DNA for the CDR3 is TGCGCCAGCAGCCAAGAGAATCTGGGACGGACCAACACCGGGGAGCTGTTTTTT.

In this sample, this clonotype turned up many times. Here the CDR3 DNA reads TGTGCCAGCCAAACTCTGGGGGCAGATACGCAGTATTTT. Its protein is CASQTLGADTQYF. The chain combines TRBV4-2 with TRBJ2-3; D may match TRBD1 or TRBD2 (5 bases each). Between the trimmed V and J ends, which lost 8 bases and 4 bases, there was a span of 13 bases. Germline V gene lookup returns CDR1 LGHNA and CDR2 YNFKEQ. The length of the CDR3 is 13 residues.

This clonotype was observed at least ten times. The chain has TRBV7-2 and TRBJ2-1; 9 positions match TRBD1. J gave up 2 bases and V 5 bases, and 7 bases lay outside the gene matches. The CDR3 length is 16 residues. Per the germline V gene, CDR1 is SGHTA and CDR2 is FQGNSA. The CDR3 bases are TGTGCCAGCAGCAGTCCGGACAGGGGTCCCTACAATGAGCAGTTCTTC. As protein: CASSSPDRGPYNEQFF.

This clonotype was recorded at least ten times. The chain has TRBV12-3 or TRBV12-4 and TRBJ1-5; D ambiguous. Deletions cut 2 bases from V and 0 bases from J, with 8 bases between. The CDR3 spans 15 residues. The CDR3 bases are TGTGCCAGCAGTTTAAGATCTTATAGCAATCAGCCCCAGCATTTT. Protein product: CASSLRSYSNQPQHF.

This chain joins TRBV20-1 and TRBJ2-1, with D perhaps given as TRBD1 or TRBD2 (5 bases each). The germline V and J ends were trimmed by 1 base and 6 bases, with 16 bases remaining between them. The CDR3 spans 15 residues. CDR1 and CDR2 from the germline V gene are DFQATT and SNEGSKA (reference sequence). Written as DNA, the CDR3 is TGCAGTGCTAGAGCCACTCCCGGGACGAGCAATGAGCAGTTCTTC. Its translation is CSARATPGTSNEQFF.

This clonotype was found many times. The chain carries TRBV12-3 or TRBV12-4 and TRBJ2-1; possibly TRBD1 for D (6 bases). The CDR3 covers 13 residues. V lost 4 bases and J lost 7, with 11 bases in between. The CDR3 spells CASSSDSPNEQFF. DNA for the CDR3: TGTGCCAGCAGTTCGGACAGTCCGAATGAGCAGTTCTTC.

This clonotype came up many times. V gene TRBV12-3 or TRBV12-4 combines with J gene TRBJ2-1, with D possibly matching TRBD2 (6 bases). This CDR3 is 12 amino acids long. V was pared by 5 bases and J by 11 bases, with 13 bases between. Here the CDR3 DNA reads TGTGCCAGCAGTGGGACTCCCCGAAAGCAGTTCTTC. Its translation: CASSGTPRKQFF.

This clonotype was seen only a few times. The chain links TRBV20-1 to TRBJ2-1; either TRBD1 or TRBD2 may supply D (5 bases each). The CDR3 contains 20 residues. Between the trimmed V and J ends, which lost 3 bases and 0 bases, there was a span of 27 bases. From germline, CDR1 is DFQATT and CDR2 SNEGSKA (reference sequence). This CDR3 is CSASGSGAGHHLSSYNEQFF. In nucleotides, the CDR3 is TGCAGTGCTAGCGGGTCTGGGGCGGGCCACCATCTAAGCTCCTACAATGAGCAGTTCTTC.

About this clonotype itself: Since a much larger clone is just one base distant, this may be a read error. V is TRBV5-1 and J is TRBJ1-1, with a possible D match to TRBD1 (6 bases). V was cut by 4 bases and J by 9 bases, with 22 bases left in between. CDR1 is SGHRS, CDR2 YFSETQ, per germline. The length of the CDR3 is 15 residues. Here the CDR3 DNA reads TGCGCCAGCAGCACGGAGGGGGGAGTGATCCCTAAAGCTTTCTTT. Translated: CASSTEGGVIPKAFF.

This clonotype was counted many times. The chain has TRBV2 and TRBJ2-2; D remains unclear. With 6 bases removed from V and 0 bases from J, the gap between germline ends came to 8 bases. The CDR3 sequence is 14 residues long. Germline CDR1 reads SNHLY; CDR2 reads FYNNEI. The CDR3 DNA reads TGTGCCAGCAGAACAGATTCGAACACCGGGGAGCTGTTTTTT. Amino acids: CASRTDSNTGELFF.

This chain joins TRBV11-2 and TRBJ2-3; D unclear. Germline lookup yields CDR1 SGHAT and CDR2 FQNNGV. CDR3 length: 14 residues. V shed 1 base and J shed 4 bases, with 9 bases lying between them. Written as DNA, the CDR3 is TGTGCCAGCAGCTTAGCACCATCGCCAGATACGCAGTATTTT. Amino acids: CASSLAPSPDTQYF.

About this clonotype itself: A much larger clone differs by one base, so this may be a read error. The chain joins TRBV7-2 to TRBJ2-7, with unresolved D. The CDR3 has 14 amino acids. CDR1 is SGHTA and CDR2 is FQGNSA in the germline V gene. CDR3 sequence: CVSSLSRDVYEQYF. Written as DNA, the CDR3 is TGTGTCAGCAGCTTATCAAGAGACGTCTACGAGCAGTACTTC.

Ten or more counts support this clonotype. The V call is TRBV24-1, the J call TRBJ2-2; D is possibly TRBD1 or TRBD2 (5 bases each). The CDR3 has 14 residues. Germline CDR1 reads KGHDR; CDR2 reads SFDVKD. V gave up 5 bases and J gave up 9 bases, with 15 bases separating them. CDR3 region: CATSGGTLDWELFF. The CDR3 DNA reads TGTGCCACCAGTGGTGGGACGTTGGACTGGGAGCTGTTTTTT.

This clonotype has a handful of counts. The gene calls are TRBV20-1 and TRBJ2-2; D possibly corresponds to TRBD1 (5 bases). The CDR3 loop spans 14 amino acids. Germline CDR1 reads DFQATT; CDR2 reads SNEGSKA (reference sequence). The V and J ends lost 3 bases and 4 bases respectively, with 12 bases between them. CDR3 region: CSASRQGGTGELFF. The CDR3 DNA reads as TGCAGTGCTAGCCGGCAGGGTGGCACCGGGGAGCTGTTTTTT.

This clonotype was seen at least ten times. The chain combines TRBV6-4 with TRBJ1-1; D remains unclear. The CDR3 length is 14 residues. CDR1 is MRHNA and CDR2 is SNTAGT in the germline V gene. V dropped 3 bases and J dropped 1 base, with 9 bases sitting between them. CDR3 residues: CASSETLGNTEAFF. The CDR3 DNA reads as TGTGCCAGCAGTGAGACCTTGGGGAACACTGAAGCTTTCTTT.